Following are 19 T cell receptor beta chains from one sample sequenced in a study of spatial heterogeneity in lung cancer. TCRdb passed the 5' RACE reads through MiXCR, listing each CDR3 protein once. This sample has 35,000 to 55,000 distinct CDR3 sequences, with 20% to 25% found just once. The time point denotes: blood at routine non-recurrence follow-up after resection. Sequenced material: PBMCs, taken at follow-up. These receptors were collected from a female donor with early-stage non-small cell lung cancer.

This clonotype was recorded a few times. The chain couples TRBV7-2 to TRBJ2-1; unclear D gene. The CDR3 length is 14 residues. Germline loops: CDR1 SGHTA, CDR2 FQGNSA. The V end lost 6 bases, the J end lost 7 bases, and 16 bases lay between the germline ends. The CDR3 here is CASRPSFDGNEQFF. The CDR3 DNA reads TGTGCCAGCAGACCCTCCTTCGACGGGAATGAGCAGTTCTTC.

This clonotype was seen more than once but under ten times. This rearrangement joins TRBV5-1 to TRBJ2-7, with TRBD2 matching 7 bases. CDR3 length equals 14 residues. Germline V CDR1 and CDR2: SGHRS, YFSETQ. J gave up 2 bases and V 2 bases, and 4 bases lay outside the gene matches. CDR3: CASSFRSGAYEQYV. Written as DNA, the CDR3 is TGCGCCAGCAGCTTTAGAAGCGGGGCCTACGAGCAGTACGTC.

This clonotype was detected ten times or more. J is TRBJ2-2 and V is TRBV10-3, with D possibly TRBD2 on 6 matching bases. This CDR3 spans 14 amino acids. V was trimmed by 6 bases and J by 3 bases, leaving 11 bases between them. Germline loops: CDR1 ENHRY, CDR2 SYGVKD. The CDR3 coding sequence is TGTGCCATCAGGTTCAGGGAGGACACCGGGGAGCTGTTTTTT. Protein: CAIRFREDTGELFF.

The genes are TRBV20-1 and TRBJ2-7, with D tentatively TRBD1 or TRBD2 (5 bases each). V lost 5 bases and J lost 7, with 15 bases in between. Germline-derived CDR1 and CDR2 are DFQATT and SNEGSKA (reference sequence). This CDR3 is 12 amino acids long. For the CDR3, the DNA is TGCAGTGCTGAAGGGACCGGCGGGGAGCAGTACGTC. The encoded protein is CSAEGTGGEQYV.

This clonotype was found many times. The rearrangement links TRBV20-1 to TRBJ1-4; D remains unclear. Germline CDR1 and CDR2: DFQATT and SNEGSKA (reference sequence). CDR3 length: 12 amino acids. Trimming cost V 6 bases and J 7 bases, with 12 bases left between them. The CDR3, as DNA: TGCAGTGCCAACGCGTTTGGTGAAAAACTGTTTTTT. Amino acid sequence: CSANAFGEKLFF.

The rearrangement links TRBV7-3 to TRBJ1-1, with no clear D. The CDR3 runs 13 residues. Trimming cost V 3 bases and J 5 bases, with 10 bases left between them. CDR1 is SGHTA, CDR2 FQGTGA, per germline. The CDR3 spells CASSLGVGTEAFF. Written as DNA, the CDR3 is TGTGCCAGCAGCTTGGGAGTGGGTACTGAAGCTTTCTTT.

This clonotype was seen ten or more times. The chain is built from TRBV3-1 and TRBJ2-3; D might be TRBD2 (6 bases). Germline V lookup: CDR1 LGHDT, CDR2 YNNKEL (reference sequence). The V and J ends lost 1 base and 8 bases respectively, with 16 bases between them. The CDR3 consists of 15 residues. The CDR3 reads CASSQGSGPRGTQYF. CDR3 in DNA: TGTGCCAGCAGCCAAGGTAGCGGCCCTCGAGGTACGCAGTATTTT.

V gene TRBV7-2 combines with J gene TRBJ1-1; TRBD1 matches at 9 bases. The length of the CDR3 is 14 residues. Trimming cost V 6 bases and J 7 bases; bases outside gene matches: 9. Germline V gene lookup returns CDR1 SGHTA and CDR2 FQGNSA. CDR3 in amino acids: CASRFTGGDGEAFF. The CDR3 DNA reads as TGTGCCAGCAGGTTCACAGGGGGCGACGGTGAAGCTTTCTTT.

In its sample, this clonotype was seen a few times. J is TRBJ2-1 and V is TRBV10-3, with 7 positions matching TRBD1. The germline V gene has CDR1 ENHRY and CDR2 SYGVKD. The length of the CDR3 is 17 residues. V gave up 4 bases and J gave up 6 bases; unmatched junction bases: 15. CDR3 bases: TGTGCCATCAGTGGTGGTAGAGGGGGCGGAAGGACCAATGAGCAGTTCTTC. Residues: CAISGGRGGGRTNEQFF.

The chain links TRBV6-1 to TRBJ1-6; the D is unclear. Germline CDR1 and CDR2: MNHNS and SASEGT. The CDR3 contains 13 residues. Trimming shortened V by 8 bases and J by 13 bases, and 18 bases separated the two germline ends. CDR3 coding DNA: TGTGCCAGCTATACGGGCTCCGTGGGCCCCCTCCACTTT. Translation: CASYTGSVGPLHF.

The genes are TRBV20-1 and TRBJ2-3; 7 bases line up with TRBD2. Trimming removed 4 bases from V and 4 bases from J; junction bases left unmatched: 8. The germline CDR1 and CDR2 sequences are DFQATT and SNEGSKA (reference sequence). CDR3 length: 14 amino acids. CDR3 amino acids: CSAIRQLASDTQYF. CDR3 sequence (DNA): TGCAGTGCTATACGCCAACTAGCGTCAGATACGCAGTATTTT.

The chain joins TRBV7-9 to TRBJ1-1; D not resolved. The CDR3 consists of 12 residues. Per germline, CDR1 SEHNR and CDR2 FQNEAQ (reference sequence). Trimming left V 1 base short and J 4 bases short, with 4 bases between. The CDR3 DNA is TGTGCCAGCAGCTTAGTCGTCACTGAAGCTTTCTTT. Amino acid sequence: CASSLVVTEAFF. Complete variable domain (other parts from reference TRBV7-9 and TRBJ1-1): DTGVSQNPRHKITKRGQNVTFRCDPISEHNRLYWYRQTLGQGPEFLTYFQNEAQLEKSRLLSDRFSAERPKGSFSTLEIQRTEQGDSAMYLCASSLVVTEAFFGQGTRLTVV.

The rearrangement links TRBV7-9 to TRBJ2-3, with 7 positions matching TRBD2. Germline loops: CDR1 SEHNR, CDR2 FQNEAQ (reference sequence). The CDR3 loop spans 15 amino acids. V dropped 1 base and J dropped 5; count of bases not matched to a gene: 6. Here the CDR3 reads CASSLVIPGGDTQYF. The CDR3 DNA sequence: TGTGCCAGCAGCTTAGTTATTCCGGGGGGAGATACGCAGTATTTT.

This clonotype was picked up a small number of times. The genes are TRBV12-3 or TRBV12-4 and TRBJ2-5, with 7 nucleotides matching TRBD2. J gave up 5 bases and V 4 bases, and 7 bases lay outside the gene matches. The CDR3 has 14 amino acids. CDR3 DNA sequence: TGTGCCAGCAGTTGGGGGGGAGGGCAGGAGACCCAGTACTTC. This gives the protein CASSWGGGQETQYF.

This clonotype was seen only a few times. CDR3: CSVRTGGEQYF. CDR3 bases: TGCAGCGTCCGGACAGGGGGGGAGCAGTACTTC. This chain links TRBV29-1 with TRBJ2-7; TRBD1 aligns across 10 bases. The CDR3 extends over 11 amino acids. With V trimmed by 6 bases and J by 7 bases, 3 bases remained unmatched. Germline CDR1 SQVTM, CDR2 ANQGSEA.

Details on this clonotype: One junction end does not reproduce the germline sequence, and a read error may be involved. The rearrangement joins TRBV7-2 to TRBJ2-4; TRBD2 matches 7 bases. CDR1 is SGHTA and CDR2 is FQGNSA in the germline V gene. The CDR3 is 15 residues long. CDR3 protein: CAGSLSGGTKNIQYF. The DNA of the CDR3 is TGTGCCGGCAGCTTATCGGGAGGAACCAAAAACATTCAGTACTTC.

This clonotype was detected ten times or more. This chain's CDR3 is CSAKRSGEQFF. The CDR3 nucleotides are TGCAGTGCTAAGAGGTCAGGTGAGCAGTTCTTC. The chain has TRBV20-1 and TRBJ2-1; D ambiguous. Germline assignment: CDR1 DFQATT and CDR2 SNEGSKA (reference sequence). V lost 4 bases, J lost 9 bases, and 10 bases lay in between. CDR3 length: 11 amino acids.

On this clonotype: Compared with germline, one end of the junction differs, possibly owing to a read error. Written as DNA, the CDR3 is TGTGCCAGCAGCTTAGTGGGGGACTCTGGGGCCAACGTCCTGATTTTC. Translation gives CASSLVGDSGANVLIF. This chain joins TRBV7-2 and TRBJ2-6; D perhaps matches TRBD2 (6 bases). Germline V gene lookup returns CDR1 SGHTA and CDR2 FQGNSA. CDR3 length: 16 residues.

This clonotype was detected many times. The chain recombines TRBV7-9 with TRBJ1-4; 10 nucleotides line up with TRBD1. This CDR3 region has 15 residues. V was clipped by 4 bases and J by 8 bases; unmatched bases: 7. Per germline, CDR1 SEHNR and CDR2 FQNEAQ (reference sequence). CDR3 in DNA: TGTGCCAGCAGCTCAACCGGGACAGGGGACGAAAAACTGTTTTTT. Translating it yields CASSSTGTGDEKLFF.